Below are 8 T cell receptor beta chains sequenced from a single sample in a study of chemoradiotherapy in HPV16-positive cancers. Produced via immunoSEQ multiplex PCR; TCRdb's table is partial and in-frame only. The table includes 8,600 or so clones, about 85% detected once. The sequenced sample was tumor tissue, obtained from a patient who underwent chemoradiotherapy. Source of these receptors: a human donor with HPV-associated anogenital cancer.

Judged by abundance, this clone is medium-sized. The chain is built from TRBV5-6 and TRBJ1-2; D is unclear. CDR3 size: 14 residues. V lost 4 bases and J 2 bases, leaving 12 bases between the germline ends. Germline V gene lookup returns CDR1 SGHDT and CDR2 YYEEEE. The CDR3 sequence is CASSLRTRNYGYTF. The CDR3 DNA follows: TGTGCCAGCAGCCTACGGACCAGGAACTATGGCTACACCTTC.

The V gene is TRBV11-2, the J gene TRBJ2-3; perhaps TRBD2 as D (6 bases). Germline loops: CDR1 SGHAT, CDR2 FQNNGV. V was clipped by 5 bases and J by 6 bases, with 18 bases between them. CDR3 length equals 15 residues. CDR3 nucleotides: TGTGCCAGCAGCCAACCCCGGGGACTGGCGGATACGCAGTATTTT. As protein: CASSQPRGLADTQYF.

V usage is TRBV13 and J usage is TRBJ1-4; 9 bases are a match to TRBD1. Germline trimming cut 4 bases from V and 7 bases from J; bases unmatched to any gene: 10. This CDR3 region has 16 residues. Germline V gene lookup returns CDR1 PRHDT and CDR2 FYEKMQ (reference sequence). This CDR3 reads CASSSPRGTGSEKLFF. DNA of the CDR3: TGTGCCAGCAGCTCACCCCGGGGGACAGGGAGTGAAAAACTGTTTTTT.

V usage is TRBV27 and J usage is TRBJ1-4; D is unresolved. V gave up 3 bases and J gave up 7 bases, with 9 bases separating them. This CDR3 comprises 13 residues. Germline V gives CDR1 MNHEY, CDR2 SMNVEV (reference sequence). For the CDR3, the DNA is TGTGCCAGCAGTTTTTCTGGGTTTGAAAAACTGTTTTTT. Translating it yields CASSFSGFEKLFF. The full variable domain, with the rest looked up from reference TRBV27 and TRBJ1-4, is EAQVTQNPRYLITVTGKKLTVTCSQNMNHEYMSWYRQDPGLGLRQIYYSMNVEVTDKGDVPEGYKVSRKEKRNFPLILESPSPNQTSLYFCASSFSGFEKLFFGSGTQLSVL.

This clone appeared a single time. The V and J genes are TRBV2 and TRBJ1-2, with 8 positions matching TRBD1. This CDR3 comprises 14 residues. Per the germline V gene, CDR1 is SNHLY and CDR2 is FYNNEI. Germline trimming cut 6 bases from V and 4 bases from J; bases unmatched to any gene: 7. The CDR3 region is CASRLGQASYGYTF. DNA for the CDR3: TGTGCCAGCAGGCTGGGACAGGCCAGCTATGGCTACACCTTC. The entire variable domain, with the rest obtained from reference TRBV2 and TRBJ1-2, is as follows: EPEVTQTPSHQVTQMGQEVILRCVPISNHLYFYWYRQILGQKVEFLVSFYNNEISEKSEIFDDQFSVERPDGSNFTLKIRSTKLEDSAMYFCASRLGQASYGYTFGSGTRLTVV.

In its sample, this clone was seen once. V usage is TRBV19 and J usage is TRBJ2-3; D is uncertain. V dropped 7 bases and J dropped 1 base, with 12 bases sitting between them. Germline CDR1 is LNHDA and CDR2 is SQIVND (reference sequence). This CDR3 spans 14 amino acids. The CDR3 here is CASKKGRGTDTQYF. CDR3 DNA sequence: TGTGCCAGTAAGAAGGGCCGGGGCACAGATACGCAGTATTTT.

The chain links TRBV21-1 to TRBJ1-2; the D call TRBD1 from the table was never checked on the DNA. TRBV21-1 is a listed pseudogene. The CDR3 is 18 residues long. The CDR3 DNA sequence: TGTGCCAGCAGCAAAGTCCCCCCCGGACAGGGGCCTAACTATGGCTACACCTTC. This sequence encodes CASSKVPPGQGPNYGYTF.

The chain joins TRBV6-5 to TRBJ1-2; D might be TRBD1 (5 bases). CDR1 and CDR2 (germline): MNHEY, SVGAGI. The V and J ends lost 3 bases and 3 bases respectively, with 8 bases between them. The CDR3 has 13 residues. CDR3 amino acids: CASSYDRYYGYTF. CDR3 coding DNA: TGTGCCAGCAGTTATGACAGATACTATGGCTACACCTTC.